This TCR beta chain was captured by sequencing in a study of technical replicates of blood from several donors. This clone has a single count. TCRdb's table, derived via immunoSEQ multiplex PCR, lists solely in-frame clones and lacks some. The sample records 75,000 to 90,000 clones, 95% being singletons. CDR3 length: 14 residues. Germline-derived CDR1 and CDR2 are SGHTA and FQGNSA. With V trimmed by 4 bases and J by 4 bases, 4 bases remained unmatched. The chain links TRBV7-2 to TRBJ1-5, with 7 nucleotides matching TRBD1. The receptor was derived from a human donor in good health. Sequenced input: T cells isolated from PBMCs. The CDR3: CASSSGTENQPQHF. As DNA, the CDR3 is TGTGCCAGCAGCTCCGGGACAGAGAATCAGCCCCAGCATTTT.